A selection of T cell receptor beta chains follows, all from one sample in a study of blood T cell repertoires in COVID-19. Sequencing was performed with immunoSEQ multiplex PCR; in TCRdb, only in-frame clones are kept and a portion is missing. The sample has a few hundred thousand clones, 70% to 90% seen once. Sequencing used PBMCs or T cells enriched from blood (not recorded which). The source of these receptors is a woman between 50 and 59 years old who had been exposed to COVID-19. CDR3s include the opening cysteine and the closing phenylalanine or tryptophan. A D gene is named only where the DNA matches it firmly. Size is stated for part of the rows, as once, few or many counts, or as a class when the clone is expanded.

clone_size	v_call	d_call	j_call	cdr3_aa	cdr3_nt
.	TRBV5-1	.	TRBJ2-5	CASSHRGETQYF	TGCGCCAGCAGCCACCGGGGAGAGACCCAGTACTTC
few	TRBV7-2	.	TRBJ1-1	CASSLAGPGNTEAFF	TGTGCCAGCAGCTTAGCAGGCCCGGGGAACACTGAAGCTTTCTTT
.	TRBV15	.	TRBJ1-1	CATSIGGGTEAFF	TGTGCCACCAGCATAGGGGGGGGGACTGAAGCTTTCTTT
.	TRBV11-2	TRBD2	TRBJ2-1	CASSLNSPSGGYNEQFF	TGTGCCAGCAGCTTAAACTCCCCCAGCGGGGGGTACAATGAGCAGTTCTTC
.	TRBV9	.	TRBJ1-2	CASSVAPGVGYTF	TGTGCCAGCAGCGTAGCCCCCGGGGTGGGCTACACCTTC
.	TRBV5-5	TRBD1	TRBJ2-5	CASSPRGFGETQYF	TGTGCCAGCAGCCCCAGGGGGTTCGGGGAGACCCAGTACTTC
.	TRBV2	.	TRBJ1-2	CASLGDRPSYGYTF	TGTGCCAGCCTAGGCGACAGGCCCTCTTATGGCTACACCTTC
.	TRBV5-1	.	TRBJ2-3	CASSQDPGGDTQYF	TGCGCCAGCAGCCAGGACCCAGGAGGAGATACGCAGTATTTT
.	TRBV27	.	TRBJ2-3	CASSLSRAADTQYF	TGTGCCAGCAGTTTATCCAGGGCCGCAGATACGCAGTATTTT
medium-sized	TRBV18	.	TRBJ2-1	CASSRYRADEQFF	TGTGCCAGCTCACGGTACAGGGCGGATGAGCAGTTCTTC
.	TRBV6-5	.	TRBJ1-1	CASSYAPGGKAFF	TGTGCCAGCAGTTATGCCCCCGGGGGTAAAGCTTTCTTT
.	TRBV3-1/TRBV3-2	.	TRBJ1-2	CASSQDPPVTAALNYGYTF	TGTGCCAGCAGCCAAGATCCCCCCGTGACAGCTGCCCTTAACTATGGCTACACCTTC
.	TRBV5-1	TRBD1	TRBJ1-2	CASSGGTGHSAGYTF	TGCGCCAGCAGCGGGGGGACAGGGCACAGCGCGGGCTACACCTTC
.	TRBV5-1	TRBD1	TRBJ1-2	CASRVTGQSYGYTF	TGCGCCAGCAGGGTCACGGGACAGTCCTATGGCTACACCTTC
.	TRBV7-8	TRBD1	TRBJ1-2	CASSLNRGGGGYTF	TGTGCCAGCAGCTTAAACAGGGGCGGTGGTGGCTACACCTTC
.	TRBV11-1	TRBD1	TRBJ1-2	CASSSPGTGSYGYTF	TGTGCCAGCAGCTCTCCCGGGACAGGGTCCTATGGCTACACCTTC
once	TRBV7-9	TRBD1	TRBJ1-6	CASSFDRGPYNSPLHF	TGTGCCAGCAGCTTCGACAGGGGACCCTATAATTCACCCCTCCACTTT
.	TRBV25-1	.	TRBJ2-3	CASSESGVKTDTQYF	TGTGCCAGCAGTGAATCAGGGGTAAAAACAGATACGCAGTATTTT
.	TRBV6-5	.	TRBJ1-4	CASMQGSGEKLFF	TGTGCCAGCATGCAGGGGTCGGGGGAAAAACTGTTTTTT
.	TRBV5-1	.	TRBJ2-1	CASSSLTVNEQFF	TGCGCCAGCAGCTCACTGACAGTCAATGAGCAGTTCTTC
once	TRBV28	.	TRBJ1-1	CASGVVNTEAFF	TGTGCCAGCGGAGTGGTGAACACTGAAGCTTTCTTT
once	TRBV7-2	TRBD2	TRBJ2-4	CASSPVAGPKNIQYF	TGTGCCAGCAGCCCGGTAGCGGGGCCTAAAAACATTCAGTACTTC
once	TRBV2	TRBD1	TRBJ2-3	CASSRTGQREDTQYF	TGTGCCAGCAGTCGGACAGGGCAACGTGAAGATACGCAGTATTTT
.	TRBV7-9	TRBD1	TRBJ2-5	CASSTGTGSSQETQYF	TGTGCCAGCAGCACCGGGACAGGGTCCTCCCAAGAGACCCAGTACTTC
.	TRBV7-3	.	TRBJ1-5	CASSLYGNQPQHF	TGTGCCAGCAGCTTATACGGGAATCAGCCCCAGCATTTT
.	TRBV6-6	TRBD1	TRBJ1-2	CASSSDRDGWGGYTF	TGTGCCAGCAGTTCGGACAGGGACGGTTGGGGTGGCTACACCTTC
few	TRBV10-3	.	TRBJ2-1	CAISEGRRGSSYNEQFF	TGTGCCATCAGTGAGGGGAGACGGGGGAGCTCCTACAATGAGCAGTTCTTC
many	TRBV2	.	TRBJ1-1	CASIETTEAFF	TGTGCCAGCATAGAGACAACTGAAGCTTTCTTT
.	TRBV28	.	TRBJ1-1	CASSEQGGNTEAFF	TGTGCCAGCAGTGAACAAGGGGGGAACACTGAAGCTTTCTTT
few	TRBV5-4	TRBD1	TRBJ1-1	CASRLDRLNTEAFF	TGTGCCAGCAGGTTGGACAGGTTGAACACTGAAGCTTTCTTT
.	TRBV6-5	.	TRBJ2-2	CASSPVPGAGELFF	TGTGCCAGCAGCCCGGTTCCGGGGGCCGGGGAGCTGTTTTTT
.	TRBV7-9	.	TRBJ1-5	CASSREDQPQHF	TGTGCCAGCAGTCGAGAAGATCAGCCCCAGCATTTT
.	TRBV7-8	TRBD2	TRBJ2-5	CASSSLAGDQETQYF	TGTGCCAGCAGCTCACTAGCGGGGGACCAAGAGACCCAGTACTTC
.	TRBV27	TRBD1	TRBJ1-1	CASSPSYRGPLYTEAFF	TGTGCCAGCAGTCCATCTTACAGGGGCCCTCTTTACACTGAAGCTTTCTTT
.	TRBV19	TRBD1	TRBJ1-5	CASSMTGDGPQHF	TGTGCCAGTAGTATGACAGGGGATGGACCCCAGCATTTT
few	TRBV3-1/TRBV3-2	.	TRBJ1-5	CASSPPGRNQPQHF	TGTGCCAGCAGCCCTCCAGGTCGAAATCAGCCCCAGCATTTT
.	TRBV4-1	.	TRBJ2-1	CASSQRTVDLSNEQFF	TGCGCCAGCAGCCAAAGGACAGTGGATCTTTCGAATGAGCAGTTCTTC
.	TRBV30	TRBD2	TRBJ2-1	CALTPGLAGASYNEQFF	TGTGCCTTGACACCGGGACTAGCGGGGGCCTCCTACAATGAGCAGTTCTTC
.	TRBV3-1/TRBV3-2	.	TRBJ1-1	CASSQAAGTEAFF	TGTGCCAGCAGCCAAGCGGCGGGTACTGAAGCTTTCTTT
.	TRBV7-2	.	TRBJ1-3	CASSPMGPLSGNTIYF	TGTGCCAGCAGCCCAATGGGGCCCCTCTCTGGAAACACCATATATTTT
.	TRBV5-1	TRBD1	TRBJ1-1	CASIQGTVGNTEAFF	TGCGCCAGCATCCAAGGGACAGTAGGGAACACTGAAGCTTTCTTT
.	TRBV4-3	.	TRBJ1-1	CASSPEGDTEAFF	TGCGCCAGCAGCCCCGAGGGGGACACTGAAGCTTTCTTT
.	TRBV9	TRBD2	TRBJ2-3	CASSVGLAGVTDTQYF	TGTGCCAGCAGCGTAGGACTAGCGGGGGTCACAGATACGCAGTATTTT
.	TRBV6-1	.	TRBJ1-2	CASSEDRGYGYTF	TGTGCCAGCAGTGAAGATCGGGGCTATGGCTACACCTTC
.	TRBV18	TRBD1	TRBJ2-7	CASSPGPRGRYYEQYF	TGTGCCAGCTCACCAGGTCCCAGGGGGCGGTACTACGAGCAGTACTTC
few	TRBV28	.	TRBJ2-7	CASLSGGRGEQYF	TGTGCCAGCCTCTCTGGGGGGAGAGGCGAGCAGTACTTC
.	TRBV6-5	TRBD1	TRBJ1-2	CASGQGWSNYGYTF	TGTGCCAGCGGACAGGGGTGGTCTAACTATGGCTACACCTTC